These 19 T cell receptor beta chains came from one sample sequenced in a study of preoperative IRX-2 immunotherapy in early breast cancer (dated by TCRdb to the late 2010s). The sample's treatment or condition label, decoded: preoperative locoregional IRX-2 cytokine immunotherapy. Libraries came from the immunoSEQ multiplex PCR assay. TCRdb provides this immuneACCESS table in a form limited to in-frame rearrangements. Some clones are lacking; in checked studies, under half of them reflect an unresolved V gene, and why the rest are absent is not known. The sample table records 35,000 to 40,000 clones; about four fifths of these occur just once. About 1.5% of the sample lies in the top ten. The specimen was lymph node tissue, collected after IRX-2 immunotherapy. The receptors originated from a human donor with breast cancer.

The chain carries TRBV6-8 and TRBJ1-4, with D possibly matching TRBD1 (6 bases). V lost 10 bases and J lost 8, with 20 bases in between. Germline CDR1 reads MNHGY; CDR2 reads SAAAGT. This CDR3 is 14 amino acids long. CDR3 bases: TGTGCCACCGCGGGGGGGGGCTTGGAGGAAAAACTGTTTTTT. It translates to CATAGGGLEEKLFF.

The V and J genes are TRBV11-3 and TRBJ2-7; no reliable D call. This CDR3 region has 17 residues. Trimming took off 4 bases at V and 3 bases at J, with 22 bases between the two ends. Germline-derived CDR1 and CDR2 are SGHNT and YENEEA. CDR3 sequence: CASSSYAGPLDRYEQYF. CDR3 nucleotides: TGTGCCAGCAGCTCATATGCCGGGCCCCTGGACCGCTACGAGCAGTACTTC.

The genes are TRBV9 and TRBJ2-7; a weak D match, TRBD1 (6 bases). The germline gives CDR1 SGDLS, CDR2 YYNGEE. The CDR3 consists of 13 residues. Trimming removed 7 bases from V and 5 bases from J, with 16 bases in between. The CDR3 sequence: CASGSPDRNEQYF. Here the CDR3 DNA reads TGTGCCAGCGGATCACCCGACAGGAACGAGCAGTACTTC.

V usage is TRBV28 and J usage is TRBJ1-2; D is ambiguous. The ends were cut back, 7 bases at V and 7 bases at J, with 19 bases in the middle. This CDR3 is built from 14 residues. Per the germline V gene, CDR1 is MDHEN and CDR2 is SYDVKM. The CDR3, as DNA: TGTGCCAGCACCCCTCCCCTGGGTGGAACTGGCTACACCTTC. Amino acids: CASTPPLGGTGYTF.

The chain is built from TRBV9 and TRBJ2-2; D not certain. V lost 5 bases and J lost 4, with 18 bases in between. Germline V gene sequence: CDR1 SGDLS, CDR2 YYNGEE. This CDR3 region has 16 residues. The CDR3 reads CASSLTGPPSTGELFF. CDR3 coding DNA: TGTGCCAGCAGTTTAACGGGCCCTCCGTCCACCGGGGAGCTGTTTTTT.

V is TRBV19 and J is TRBJ1-1, with D possibly matching TRBD1 (5 bases). CDR1 LNHDA and CDR2 SQIVND come from the germline V gene (reference sequence). V was pared by 6 bases and J by 1 base, with 9 bases between. The CDR3 is 13 residues long. The CDR3 here is CASSTTGNTEAFF. The CDR3 nucleotides are TGTGCCAGTAGCACTACAGGGAACACTGAAGCTTTCTTT.

The chain recombines TRBV30 with TRBJ1-2; TRBD1 might be the D (6 bases). V lost 0 bases and J lost 7, with 9 bases in between. The CDR3 totals 12 residues. Looked up from germline, CDR1 is GTSNPN and CDR2 is SVGIG (reference sequence). CDR3 coding DNA: TGTGCCTGGAGTGTACCAGGGGCTGGCTACACCTTC. Its translation: CAWSVPGAGYTF.

This rearrangement joins TRBV5-1 to TRBJ1-4; tentatively, D is TRBD1 (6 bases). V gave up 8 bases and J gave up 8 bases, with 22 bases separating them. The germline V gene has CDR1 SGHRS and CDR2 YFSETQ. The CDR3 has 15 amino acids. CDR3 DNA: TGCGCCAGTTCCACGGCAACAGGGCGTGGAGAAAAACTGTTTTTT. Translation: CASSTATGRGEKLFF.

The chain joins TRBV2 to TRBJ1-3; 7 nucleotides line up with TRBD1. This CDR3 spans 15 amino acids. V trimming: 6 bases; J trimming: 3 bases; junction bases outside the gene matches: 8. CDR1 and CDR2 from the germline V gene are SNHLY and FYNNEI. The CDR3 here is CASSARQGGGNTIYF. CDR3 sequence (DNA): TGTGCCAGCAGCGCAAGACAGGGAGGTGGAAACACCATATATTTT.

The chain recombines TRBV7-1 with TRBJ2-7, with 7 bases matching TRBD1. TRBV7-1 is placed among ORFs of uncertain function. V gave up 5 bases and J gave up 2 bases; unmatched junction bases: 9. CDR3 length: 15 residues. The CDR3 DNA reads TGTGCCAGCAGCCCGTACAGGGGCGTAGCCTACGAGCAGTACTTC. The encoded protein is CASSPYRGVAYEQYF.

The chain has TRBV11-3 and TRBJ2-7; either TRBD1 or TRBD2 may fit D (5 bases each). V was clipped by 3 bases and J by 2 bases, with 11 bases between them. Per germline, CDR1 SGHNT and CDR2 YENEEA. There are 14 residues in the CDR3. Here the CDR3 DNA reads TGTGCCAGCAGCTTGTCAGGGAGAACCTACGAGCAGTACTTC. This sequence encodes CASSLSGRTYEQYF. Filled out from reference TRBV11-3 and TRBJ2-7, the complete variable domain reads EAGVVQSPRYKIIEKKQPVAFWCNPISGHNTLYWYLQNLGQGPELLIRYENEEAVDDSQLPKDRFSAERLKGVDSTLKIQPAELGDSAVYLCASSLSGRTYEQYFGPGTRLTVT.

CDR3 loop: CSAPAGATEAFF. The CDR3 DNA sequence: TGCAGCGCGCCAGCAGGGGCAACTGAAGCTTTCTTT. The chain is built from TRBV29-1 and TRBJ1-1, with D perhaps matching TRBD1 (6 bases). The V gene lost 7 bases and the J gene lost 5 bases, with 14 bases spanning the gap. Germline V gene data show CDR1 as SQVTM and CDR2 as ANQGSEA. The CDR3 covers 12 residues.

The rearrangement uses TRBV6-8 and TRBJ1-5; possibly TRBD1 for D (6 bases). V was clipped by 10 bases and J by 3 bases, with 16 bases between them. The CDR3 is 14 residues long. Per germline, CDR1 MNHGY and CDR2 SAAAGT. The CDR3 is CATAQAGDNQPQHF. DNA for the CDR3: TGTGCCACCGCCCAGGCAGGGGACAATCAGCCCCAGCATTTT.

The gene calls are TRBV19 and TRBJ1-1, with D uncertain. The CDR3 loop spans 15 amino acids. Per germline, CDR1 LNHDA and CDR2 SQIVND (reference sequence). V shed 2 bases and J shed 1 base, with 11 bases lying between them. CDR3 loop: CASSILWQPNTEAFF. For the CDR3, the DNA is TGTGCCAGTAGTATACTGTGGCAGCCGAACACTGAAGCTTTCTTT.

The V call is TRBV6-8, the J call TRBJ1-1; possible D gene TRBD1, 6 bases. This CDR3 is 12 amino acids long. The V gene's germline CDR1 is MNHGY and CDR2 SAAAGT. V was clipped by 4 bases and J by 7 bases, with 10 bases between them. In DNA form, the CDR3 reads TGTGCCAGCAGTTTCACAGGGCTTGAAGCTTTCTTT. This encodes CASSFTGLEAFF.

This clone was detected only a few times. The chain employs TRBV12-5 and TRBJ2-2, with D uncertain. Looked up from germline, CDR1 is LGHNT and CDR2 is FRNRAP. V was shortened by 0 bases and J by 6 bases, with 8 bases between the two germline ends. The CDR3 consists of 14 residues. The CDR3 reads CASGLVPPPGELFF. CDR3 coding DNA: TGTGCTAGTGGTTTGGTACCCCCCCCCGGGGAGCTGTTTTTT.

This clone was detected a few times. A nucleotide was unread or ambiguous, so the corresponding amino acid is written X. The chain uses TRBV7-1 and TRBJ1-1; D is uncertain. TRBV7-1 is recorded as an ORF, its role being uncertain. V was pared by 4 bases and J by 0 bases, with 6 bases between. This CDR3 contains 13 residues. DNA for the CDR3: TGTGCCAGCAGCTYCMAGATGAACACTGAAGCTTTCTTT. This encodes CASSXXMNTEAFF.

This chain connects TRBV7-1 to TRBJ1-2; 8 bases agree with TRBD1. TRBV7-1 is an open reading frame whose function is uncertain. V lost 4 bases to trimming and J lost 8 bases; unmatched junction nucleotides: 6. This CDR3 contains 13 residues. The CDR3 DNA reads as TGTGCCAGCAGCTGGCAGGGGGCGCGAGGCTACACCTTC. This translates into CASSWQGARGYTF.

This sequence joins TRBV19 and TRBJ1-4; possible D gene TRBD1, 5 bases. Deletions cut 5 bases from V and 4 bases from J, with 14 bases between. Germline V CDR1 and CDR2: LNHDA, SQIVND (reference sequence). The CDR3 runs 15 residues. The CDR3 sequence: CASSGGDALNEKLFF. The CDR3 region has the DNA TGTGCCAGTAGTGGCGGGGACGCCCTTAATGAAAAACTGTTTTTT.